These T cell receptor beta chains were read from a single sample in a study of beta chain features in type 1 diabetes. The table came from immunoSEQ multiplex PCR; TCRdb's copy has only in-frame clones and leaves some out. Altogether 300,000 to 450,000 clones are present, around 12% being singletons, with the ten largest covering roughly 0.0097%. The sample comprised naive CD4+ T cells from blood. The origin of the receptors is a woman aged 18-29 years with type 1 diabetes. The CDR3 runs from the conserved cysteine through the conserved F or W. D genes are given only for firm matches. Expanded clones get a size class; other rows say once, few or many, or leave the size out.

d_gene: .
j_gene: TRBJ1-6
v_gene: TRBV15
abundance: few
CDR3nt: TGTGCCACCAGCAGAGCCGAACTTTTAAATTCACCCCTCCACTTT
CDR3aa: CATSRAELLNSPLHF

d_gene: .
j_gene: TRBJ2-2
v_gene: TRBV4-3
abundance: .
CDR3nt: TGCGCCAGCAGCCAAGAAGGGGGGGTCGGCACCGGGGAGCTGTTTTTT
CDR3aa: CASSQEGGVGTGELFF

d_gene: .
j_gene: TRBJ1-2
v_gene: TRBV7-2
abundance: few
CDR3nt: TGTGCCAGCAGCCCAGACAGAAACTATGGCTACACCTTC
CDR3aa: CASSPDRNYGYTF

d_gene: .
j_gene: TRBJ1-3
v_gene: TRBV30
abundance: .
CDR3nt: TGTGCCTGGAGCCAAGGGAGCCTCGGAAACACCATATATTTT
CDR3aa: CAWSQGSLGNTIYF

d_gene: TRBD1
j_gene: TRBJ1-5
v_gene: TRBV30
abundance: few
CDR3nt: TGTGCCTGGGGCGAGGGACAGGGTGGACCCCAGCATTTT
CDR3aa: CAWGEGQGGPQHF

d_gene: TRBD1
j_gene: TRBJ2-7
v_gene: TRBV4-3
abundance: few
CDR3nt: TGCGCCAGCAGCCAGAGCGGGACAGGGACCTACGAGCAGTACTTC
CDR3aa: CASSQSGTGTYEQYF

d_gene: TRBD1
j_gene: TRBJ2-7
v_gene: TRBV11-3
abundance: .
CDR3nt: TGTGCCAGCAGCTTAGAGGCGGACAGGCTATACGAGCAGTACTTC
CDR3aa: CASSLEADRLYEQYF

d_gene: .
j_gene: TRBJ2-7
v_gene: TRBV29-1
abundance: .
CDR3nt: TGCAGCGTTGAAACGGACATCAACCCCTACGAGCAGTACTTC
CDR3aa: CSVETDINPYEQYF

d_gene: .
j_gene: TRBJ2-3
v_gene: TRBV9
abundance: .
CDR3nt: TGTGCCAGCAGTGAGAGGGCGGGACGAGATACGCAGTATTTT
CDR3aa: CASSERAGRDTQYF

d_gene: TRBD2
j_gene: TRBJ2-7
v_gene: TRBV7-9
abundance: .
CDR3nt: TGTGCCAGCAGCCAAGGGACTAGCGCGCAATCCTACGAGCAGTACTTC
CDR3aa: CASSQGTSAQSYEQYF

d_gene: TRBD2
j_gene: TRBJ2-7
v_gene: TRBV7-2
abundance: few
CDR3nt: TGTGCCAGCAGCCTGGGACTAGCGGGTGTCTACGAGCAGTACTTC
CDR3aa: CASSLGLAGVYEQYF